This T cell receptor (beta chain) was sequenced during a study of control samples from healthy donors and cancer patients. Germline values: CDR1 MRHNA, CDR2 SNTAGT. With V trimmed by 6 bases and J by 3 bases, 14 bases remained unmatched. The CDR3 runs to 18 residues. Generated by immunoSEQ multiplex PCR, the TCRdb table keeps only in-frame clones and is missing some. The sample gives around 200,000 clones, about 93% of which show up once; approximately 1.5% is in the top ten. The chain employs TRBV6-4 and TRBJ2-3, with 11 bases identical to TRBD2. The receptor's source is a man between 18 and 29 years old in good health. The sequenced material came from blood. The CDR3 here is CASRRTPITSGGTDTQYF. The CDR3 nucleotides read TGTGCCAGCAGGAGGACTCCCATAACTAGCGGGGGAACAGATACGCAGTATTTT.